Listed below are T cell receptor beta chains from one sample, sequenced in a study of long-term antiretroviral therapy in people with HIV. Data came from immunoSEQ multiplex PCR; TCRdb stores just in-frame clones and leaves some out. The sample consists of fewer than 25,000 clones, 87% of them appearing once. The sample was unsorted PBMCs, taken 1.8 years before starting antiretroviral therapy. The receptors here all came from a man in his fifties or sixties with HIV. Both conserved end residues are part of each CDR3. Fields, in order: J gene, clone size, D gene, V gene, CDR3 DNA, CDR3 protein. D genes are given only for firm matches. Expanded clones get a size class; other rows say once, few or many, or leave the size out.

TRBJ2-7 | NA | NA | TRBV6-5 | TGTGCCAGCAGAAGGGACTTAACTCTTTGGGAGCAGTACTTC | CASRRDLTLWEQYF
TRBJ1-4 | NA | NA | TRBV7-9 | TGTGCCAGCAGCCCCTGGACTCTTTTGGACGAAAAACTGTTTTTT | CASSPWTLLDEKLFF
TRBJ2-3 | NA | NA | TRBV20-1 | TGCAGTGCTGTACTAGCAGATACGCAGTATTTT | CSAVLADTQYF
TRBJ2-3 | NA | NA | TRBV2 | TGTGCCAGCACCCCCATCACGGCGGGACTCACAGATACGCAGTATTTT | CASTPITAGLTDTQYF
TRBJ2-3 | NA | TRBD2 | TRBV5-1 | TGCGCCAGCAGCCCTCGGACTAGCGGGCTCACAGATACGCAGTATTTT | CASSPRTSGLTDTQYF
TRBJ2-7 | once | TRBD2 | TRBV5-1 | TGCGCCAGCAGTCCTAGCGGGGGGTCCTACGAGCAGTACTTC | CASSPSGGSYEQYF
TRBJ2-7 | NA | TRBD1 | TRBV7-8 | TGTGCCAGCAGCCTAGGGGGCCAGGGGTACGAGCAGTACTTC | CASSLGGQGYEQYF
TRBJ1-1 | NA | NA | TRBV9 | TGTGCCAGCAGCGTAGACTGGGGGACCACTGAAGCTTTCTTT | CASSVDWGTTEAFF
TRBJ1-6 | few | NA | TRBV5-8 | TGTGCCAGCAGCTTGGGGCACTTT | CASSLGHF
TRBJ2-5 | NA | NA | TRBV18 | TGTGCCAGCTCACCAAGATTGTCAGCGGGAGAGACCCAGTACTTC | CASSPRLSAGETQYF
TRBJ1-3 | NA | NA | TRBV7-2 | TGTGCCAGCAGCCCTCGACAGGGAAACACCATATATTTT | CASSPRQGNTIYF
TRBJ1-1 | NA | NA | TRBV6-1 | TGTGCCAGCAGTGAAAACGCCCTTTTATTGTTTACTGAAGCTTTCTTT | CASSENALLLFTEAFF
TRBJ1-6 | few | TRBD1 | TRBV5-4 | TGTGCCAGCAGCTCGGACAGGGTGCTCCTAAATTCACCCCTCCACTTT | CASSSDRVLLNSPLHF
TRBJ2-1 | NA | NA | TRBV30 | TGTGCCTGGAGATTGAGGAGGTTAGGGGTATTGGAGCAGTTCTTC | CAWRLRRLGVLEQFF
TRBJ2-7 | NA | TRBD2 | TRBV2 | TGTGCCAGCAGTGAACACGGGACTAGCCTGAATTACGAGCAGTACTTC | CASSEHGTSLNYEQYF
TRBJ2-7 | NA | NA | TRBV28 | TGTGCCAGCAGTTTAATACTACGATTCAGCTCCTACGAGCAGTACTTC | CASSLILRFSSYEQYF
TRBJ1-2 | NA | TRBD1 | TRBV7-2 | TGTGCCAGCAGCATTACAGGGGTCCGGAACTATGGCTACACCTTC | CASSITGVRNYGYTF
TRBJ1-1 | NA | NA | TRBV2 | TGTGCCACCGGCGTCGGCAGGGAGGGAAACACTGAAGCTTTCTTT | CATGVGREGNTEAFF
TRBJ1-1 | few | NA | TRBV10-1 | TGCGCCTGCTCAGCTAACATGAACACTGAAGCTTTCTTT | CACSANMNTEAFF
TRBJ1-5 | NA | TRBD1 | TRBV30 | TGTGCCTTAGACAGGGGCAATCAGCCCCAGCATTTT | CALDRGNQPQHF
TRBJ2-5 | NA | NA | TRBV28 | TGTGCCAGCAGTTTGGTGGATGGGACCCAGTACTTC | CASSLVDGTQYF
TRBJ1-1 | NA | NA | TRBV7-8 | TGTGCCAGCAGCTTAGGGGGACACACAGAAGCTTTCTTT | CASSLGGHTEAFF
TRBJ1-1 | NA | NA | TRBV2 | TGTGCCAGCAGTGATGACATGAACACTGAAGCTTTCTTT | CASSDDMNTEAFF
TRBJ2-1 | NA | NA | TRBV7-3 | TGTGCCAGCAGCTTAGGGCCCCATGAGCAGTTCTTC | CASSLGPHEQFF
TRBJ2-7 | NA | NA | TRBV5-1 | TGCGCCAGCAGCCCGGAGGGGGGGCAATTAAACGAGCAGTACTTC | CASSPEGGQLNEQYF
TRBJ1-6 | NA | NA | TRBV27 | TGTGCCAGCAGTTTCAGAGATACAGGACGCTCCTATAATTCACCCCTCCACTTT | CASSFRDTGRSYNSPLHF
TRBJ1-2 | few | NA | TRBV5-1 | TGCGCCAGCAGCTTGGAAGGGATTAACTATGGCTACACCTTC | CASSLEGINYGYTF
TRBJ2-5 | NA | NA | TRBV6-1 | TGTGCCAGCAGTGAAGTTATGAGTTGGTCCGGGGAGACCCAGTACTTC | CASSEVMSWSGETQYF
TRBJ2-1 | NA | TRBD1 | TRBV5-1 | TGCGCCAGCAGCCCCACCGGGACAGGGGCCTACAATGAGCAGTTCTTC | CASSPTGTGAYNEQFF
TRBJ1-5 | NA | NA | TRBV10-1 | TGCGCCAGCAGTGTGGGCAGGGAACAGCCCCAGCATTTT | CASSVGREQPQHF
TRBJ1-1 | NA | NA | TRBV5-6 | TGTGCCAGCAGCCGGACGGGGTACGCTGAAGCTTTCTTT | CASSRTGYAEAFF
TRBJ1-1 | NA | TRBD1 | TRBV7-9 | TGTGCCAGCAGCTCAGGACAGGGATGGGACACTGAAGCTTTCTTT | CASSSGQGWDTEAFF
TRBJ2-5 | NA | NA | TRBV18 | TGTGCCAGCTCACCATGGCAAGAGACCCAGTACTTC | CASSPWQETQYF
TRBJ2-7 | NA | NA | TRBV9 | TGTGCCAGCAGCGTAGCCGGCGATTACGAGCAGTACTTC | CASSVAGDYEQYF
TRBJ1-1 | NA | NA | TRBV6-5 | TGTGCCAGCAGTTACTACCCTCGGGGTGGGCAAGCTTTCTTT | CASSYYPRGGQAFF
TRBJ2-7 | NA | NA | TRBV14 | TGTGCCAGCAGCCAAGAATATGATAGGGGAAACGAGCAGTACTTC | CASSQEYDRGNEQYF
TRBJ2-3 | NA | TRBD2 | TRBV5-1 | TGCGCCAGCAGCTACGCTAGCGGGAGATCAGGGGGAGATACGCAGTATTTT | CASSYASGRSGGDTQYF
TRBJ2-1 | NA | NA | TRBV5-1 | TGCGCCAGCAGCTTGGGGACAGCAGAGTCCAATGAGCAGTTCTTC | CASSLGTAESNEQFF
TRBJ2-2 | large | TRBD2 | TRBV6-5 | TGTGCCAGCATTGGCGGGGGGGCGGGAACCGGGGAGCTGTTTTTT | CASIGGGAGTGELFF
TRBJ1-2 | few | NA | TRBV7-6 | TGTGCCAGCAGCTTAGAGACGGGGAGGGACTATGGCTACACCTTC | CASSLETGRDYGYTF
TRBJ1-1 | NA | NA | TRBV5-4 | TGTGCCAGCAGCCCCACAGGGAGCCCGAACACTGAAGCTTTCTTT | CASSPTGSPNTEAFF